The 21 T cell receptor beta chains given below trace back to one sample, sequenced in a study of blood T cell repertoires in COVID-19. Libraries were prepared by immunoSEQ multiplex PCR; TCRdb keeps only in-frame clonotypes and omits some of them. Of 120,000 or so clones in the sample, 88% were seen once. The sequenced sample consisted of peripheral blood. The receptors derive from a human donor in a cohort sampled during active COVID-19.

For the CDR3, the DNA is TGTGCCAGCAGCCAAGACAGGGCCGTTTCCTACGAGCAGTACTTC. Protein sequence: CASSQDRAVSYEQYF. The chain is built from TRBV5-4 and TRBJ2-7; TRBD1 matches at 7 bases. V was clipped by 4 bases and J by 1 base; unmatched bases: 8. There are 15 residues in the CDR3. Germline CDR1 is SGHNT and CDR2 is YYREEE (reference sequence). The variable domain in full, with the rest retrieved from reference TRBV5-4 and TRBJ2-7, is ETGVTQSPTHLIKTRGQQVTLRCSSQSGHNTVSWYQQALGQGPQFIFQYYREEENGRGNFPPRFSGLQFPNYSSELNVNALELDDSALYLCASSQDRAVSYEQYFGPGTRLTVT.

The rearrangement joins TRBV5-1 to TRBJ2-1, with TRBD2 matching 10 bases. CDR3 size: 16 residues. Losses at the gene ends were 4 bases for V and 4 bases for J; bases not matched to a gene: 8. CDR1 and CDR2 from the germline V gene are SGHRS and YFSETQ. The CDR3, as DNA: TGCGCCAGCAGCGGATGGACTAGCGGAAGATACAATGAGCAGTTCTTC. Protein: CASSGWTSGRYNEQFF.

In DNA form, the CDR3 reads TGTGCCTGGAGTGTACGAGGGAATAACTATGGCTACACCTTC. This encodes CAWSVRGNNYGYTF. The genes are TRBV30 and TRBJ1-2; D gene uncertain. The CDR3 spans 14 residues. The V gene's germline CDR1 is GTSNPN and CDR2 SVGIG (reference sequence). Trimming took off 0 bases at V and 1 base at J, with 9 bases between the two ends.

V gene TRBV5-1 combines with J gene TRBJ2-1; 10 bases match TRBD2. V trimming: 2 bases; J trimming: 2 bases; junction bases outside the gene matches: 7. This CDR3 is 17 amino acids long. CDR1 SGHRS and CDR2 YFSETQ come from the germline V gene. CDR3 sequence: CASSLPIAGGPYNEQFF. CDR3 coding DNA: TGCGCCAGCAGCTTACCCATAGCGGGAGGCCCCTACAATGAGCAGTTCTTC.

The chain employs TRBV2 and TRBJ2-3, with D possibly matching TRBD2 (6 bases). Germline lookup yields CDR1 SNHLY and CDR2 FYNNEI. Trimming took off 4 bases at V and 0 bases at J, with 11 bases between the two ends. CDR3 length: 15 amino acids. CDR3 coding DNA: TGTGCCAGCAGTGCGGGGGTGCATAGCACAGATACGCAGTATTTT. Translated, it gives CASSAGVHSTDTQYF.

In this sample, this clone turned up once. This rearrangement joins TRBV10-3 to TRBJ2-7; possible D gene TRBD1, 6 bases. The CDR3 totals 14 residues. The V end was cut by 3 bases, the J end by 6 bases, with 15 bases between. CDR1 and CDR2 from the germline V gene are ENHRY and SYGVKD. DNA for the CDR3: TGTGCCATCAGTGAACGTCCCCAAGGGGGCGAGCAGTACTTC. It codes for CAISERPQGGEQYF.

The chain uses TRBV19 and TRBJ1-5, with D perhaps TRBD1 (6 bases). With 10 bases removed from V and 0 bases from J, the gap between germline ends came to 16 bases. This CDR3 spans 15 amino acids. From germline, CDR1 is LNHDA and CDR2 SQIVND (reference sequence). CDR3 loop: CATQEGGDSNQPQHF. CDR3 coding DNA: TGTGCCACTCAGGAGGGGGGGGATAGCAATCAGCCCCAGCATTTT.

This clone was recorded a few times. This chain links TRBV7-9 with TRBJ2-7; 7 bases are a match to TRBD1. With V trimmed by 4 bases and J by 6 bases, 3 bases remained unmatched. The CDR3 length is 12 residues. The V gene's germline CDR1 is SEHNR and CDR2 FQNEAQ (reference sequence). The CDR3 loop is CASSSDRREQYF. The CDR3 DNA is TGTGCCAGCAGCTCGGACAGGCGCGAGCAGTACTTC.

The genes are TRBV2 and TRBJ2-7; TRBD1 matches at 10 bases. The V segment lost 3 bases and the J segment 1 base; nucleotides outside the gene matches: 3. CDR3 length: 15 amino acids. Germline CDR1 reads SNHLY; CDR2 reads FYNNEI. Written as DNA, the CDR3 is TGTGCCAGCAGTGACAGACAGGGGGCATCCTACGAGCAGTACTTC. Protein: CASSDRQGASYEQYF. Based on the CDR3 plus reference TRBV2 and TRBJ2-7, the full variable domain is EPEVTQTPSHQVTQMGQEVILRCVPISNHLYFYWYRQILGQKVEFLVSFYNNEISEKSEIFDDQFSVERPDGSNFTLKIRSTKLEDSAMYFCASSDRQGASYEQYFGPGTRLTVT.

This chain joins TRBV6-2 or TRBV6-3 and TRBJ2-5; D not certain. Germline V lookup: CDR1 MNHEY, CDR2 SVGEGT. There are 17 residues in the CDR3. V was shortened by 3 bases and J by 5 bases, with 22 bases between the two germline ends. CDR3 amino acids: CASSYGFTVESWETQYF. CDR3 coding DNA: TGTGCCAGCAGTTATGGTTTTACGGTAGAGTCGTGGGAGACCCAGTACTTC.

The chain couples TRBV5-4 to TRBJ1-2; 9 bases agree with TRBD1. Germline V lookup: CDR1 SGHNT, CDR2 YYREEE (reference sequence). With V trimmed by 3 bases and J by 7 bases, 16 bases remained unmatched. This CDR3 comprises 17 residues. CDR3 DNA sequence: TGTGCCAGCAGCTCTACCACCTTACAGGGGGCGCGCAGTGGCTACACCTTC. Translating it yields CASSSTTLQGARSGYTF.

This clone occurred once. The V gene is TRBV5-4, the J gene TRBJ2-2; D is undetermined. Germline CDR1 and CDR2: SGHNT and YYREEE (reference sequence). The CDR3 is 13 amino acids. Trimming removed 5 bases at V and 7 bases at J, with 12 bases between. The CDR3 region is CASRTDTGGELFF. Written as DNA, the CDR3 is TGTGCCAGCAGAACCGACACTGGCGGGGAGCTGTTTTTT.

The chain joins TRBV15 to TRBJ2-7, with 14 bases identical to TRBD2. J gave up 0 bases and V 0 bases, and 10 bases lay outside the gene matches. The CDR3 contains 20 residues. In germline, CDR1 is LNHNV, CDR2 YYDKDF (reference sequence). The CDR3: CATSREGLAGVPTISYEQYF. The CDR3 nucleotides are TGTGCCACCAGCAGAGAGGGACTAGCGGGAGTCCCAACGATCTCCTACGAGCAGTACTTC.

The CDR3 DNA follows: TGTGCCTGGAGTGTTCTTAGCGAGCAGTACTTC. Protein sequence: CAWSVLSEQYF. This chain connects TRBV30 to TRBJ2-7; D gene unclear. The CDR3 is 11 residues long. Trimming stripped 0 bases from V and 6 bases from J, with 6 bases between. Germline CDR1 and CDR2: GTSNPN and SVGIG (reference sequence).

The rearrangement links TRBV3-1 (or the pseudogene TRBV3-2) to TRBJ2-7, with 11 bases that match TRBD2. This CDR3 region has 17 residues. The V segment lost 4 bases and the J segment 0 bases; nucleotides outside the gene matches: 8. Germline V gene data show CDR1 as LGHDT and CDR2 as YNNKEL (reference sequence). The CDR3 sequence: CASSLGLAGPSSYEQYF. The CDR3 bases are TGTGCCAGCAGCCTTGGACTAGCGGGCCCAAGCTCCTACGAGCAGTACTTC.

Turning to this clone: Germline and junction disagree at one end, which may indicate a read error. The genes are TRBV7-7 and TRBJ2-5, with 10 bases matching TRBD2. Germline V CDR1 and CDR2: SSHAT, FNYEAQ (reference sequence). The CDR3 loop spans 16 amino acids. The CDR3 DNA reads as TGTGCTAGCAGCTCGGCCATAGCGGGAGGCGGAGAGACCCAGTACTTC. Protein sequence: CASSSAIAGGGETQYF.

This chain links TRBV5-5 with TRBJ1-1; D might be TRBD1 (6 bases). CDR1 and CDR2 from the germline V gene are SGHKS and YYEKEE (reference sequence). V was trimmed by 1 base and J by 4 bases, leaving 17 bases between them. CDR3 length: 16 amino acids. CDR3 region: CASSLTGTTLGTEAFF. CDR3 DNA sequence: TGTGCCAGCAGCTTGACAGGGACCACTTTGGGCACTGAAGCTTTCTTT.

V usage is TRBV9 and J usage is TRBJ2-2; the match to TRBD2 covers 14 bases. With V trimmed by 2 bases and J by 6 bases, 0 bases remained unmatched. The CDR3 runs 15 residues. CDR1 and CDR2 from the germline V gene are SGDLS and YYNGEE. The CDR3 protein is CASSVGLAGAGELFF. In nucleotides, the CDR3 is TGTGCCAGCAGCGTGGGACTAGCGGGGGCCGGGGAGCTGTTTTTT.

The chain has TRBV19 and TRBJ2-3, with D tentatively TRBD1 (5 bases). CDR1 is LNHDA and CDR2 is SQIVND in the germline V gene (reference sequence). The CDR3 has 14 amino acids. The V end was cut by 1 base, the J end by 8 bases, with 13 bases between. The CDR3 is CASSIGTKRGTQYF. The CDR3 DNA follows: TGTGCCAGTAGTATAGGGACAAAACGCGGTACGCAGTATTTT.

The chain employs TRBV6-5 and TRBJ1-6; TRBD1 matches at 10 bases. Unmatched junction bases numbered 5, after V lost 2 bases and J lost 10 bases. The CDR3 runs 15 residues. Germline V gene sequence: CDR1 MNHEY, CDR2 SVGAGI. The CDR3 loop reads CASSYGQGVSSPLHF. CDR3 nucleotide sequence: TGTGCCAGCAGTTACGGACAGGGGGTGTCATCACCCCTCCACTTT.

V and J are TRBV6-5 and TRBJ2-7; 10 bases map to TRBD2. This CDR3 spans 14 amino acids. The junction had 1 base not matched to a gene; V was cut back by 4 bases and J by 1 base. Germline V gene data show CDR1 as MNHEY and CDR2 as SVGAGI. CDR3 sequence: CASSLGLASYEQYF. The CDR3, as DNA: TGTGCCAGCAGTTTGGGACTAGCGTCCTACGAGCAGTACTTC.